The clone carrying this T cell receptor (beta chain) was seen a handful of times. Its target is not known. TCRdb independently ran MiXCR on the 5' RACE reads; one entry per CDR3 protein. The data contain around 60,000 distinct CDR3 sequences, more than 15% of them singletons. The data are from a study of early T cells in non-severe SARS-CoV-2 infection. In the study overall: Sequencing used unsorted whole-blood bulk RNA, so chains lack pairing.

V lost 6 bases to trimming and J lost 0 bases, with 15 bases between them. There are 17 residues in the CDR3. Per the germline V gene, CDR1 is MNHEY and CDR2 is SVGAGI. Findings and limits, study-wide: Clonotype matching in VDJdb favored anti-spike CD8 responses and did not capture private and CD4 specificities.

The chain joins TRBV6-5 to TRBJ1-6; possible D gene TRBD1, 5 bases. The TCR was taken from an adult who was a healthcare worker with PCR-confirmed SARS-CoV-2 infection or an uninfected control (not recorded which). Sequences were derived from whole blood, sampled at baseline. CDR3 nucleotide sequence: TGTGCCAGCAGGCTTGGGACGTCCAGCTCCTATAATTCACCCCTCCACTTT. It encodes CASRLGTSSSYNSPLHF.